Shown below are 23 T cell receptor beta chains from a single sample sequenced in a study of PD-L1 blockade in urothelial cancer. The assay was immunoSEQ multiplex PCR, and TCRdb's table has in-frame clones only and misses some. The repertoire holds about 56,000 clones, over 75% seen once, with 15% to 17% in the top ten. As for time point: pretreatment peripheral blood. The material sequenced was PBMCs, taken around atezolizumab (anti-PD-L1) treatment. These receptors were taken from a man aged 65 to 79 with urothelial cancer.

This clone was recorded once. This chain uses TRBV18 with TRBJ2-1; 9 bases map to TRBD2. The ends lost 1 base at V and 8 bases at J; junction bases unmatched: 6. Germline V gene sequence: CDR1 KGHSH, CDR2 LQKENI. This CDR3 is 15 amino acids long. The CDR3 DNA sequence: TGTGCCAGCTCACCACGTGTACTAGCGGGCGATGAGCAGTTCTTC. It specifies CASSPRVLAGDEQFF.

CDR3: CASTRQGQGDIQYF. As DNA, the CDR3 is TGTGCCAGCACCCGACAGGGTCAGGGTGACATTCAGTACTTC. The V and J genes are TRBV2 and TRBJ2-4, with 7 positions matching TRBD1. Per germline, CDR1 SNHLY and CDR2 FYNNEI. The CDR3 runs to 14 residues. V lost 7 bases, J lost 8 bases, and 11 bases stayed unmatched. Variable domain in full (rest from reference TRBV2 and TRBJ2-4): EPEVTQTPSHQVTQMGQEVILRCVPISNHLYFYWYRQILGQKVEFLVSFYNNEISEKSEIFDDQFSVERPDGSNFTLKIRSTKLEDSAMYFCASTRQGQGDIQYFGAGTRLSVL.

This clone occurred once. The rearrangement joins TRBV7-8 to TRBJ1-2; 7 positions agree with TRBD1. This CDR3 comprises 15 residues. Trimming cost V 5 bases and J 8 bases; bases outside gene matches: 14. Germline CDR1 reads SGHVS; CDR2 reads FQNEAQ. CDR3 sequence reads: CASSPGRQGEGGYTF. The CDR3 region has the DNA TGTGCCAGCAGCCCCGGACGTCAGGGGGAAGGGGGCTACACCTTC.

This chain links TRBV9 with TRBJ2-7; 10 positions match TRBD1. The germline CDR1 and CDR2 sequences are SGDLS and YYNGEE. There are 14 residues in the CDR3. V trimming: 2 bases; J trimming: 6 bases; junction bases outside the gene matches: 5. Written as DNA, the CDR3 is TGTGCCAGCAGCGTTAGACAGGGGGCGGTCGAGCAGTACTTC. As protein: CASSVRQGAVEQYF.

This rearrangement joins TRBV2 to TRBJ2-7, with TRBD2 matching over 14 bases. V gave up 6 bases and J gave up 7 bases; unmatched junction bases: 5. Looked up from germline, CDR1 is SNHLY and CDR2 is FYNNEI. This CDR3 is built from 14 residues. The CDR3 loop reads CASRGLAGEGEQYF. The CDR3 DNA follows: TGTGCCAGCAGGGGACTAGCGGGAGAGGGAGAGCAGTACTTC.

The chain carries TRBV10-1 and TRBJ2-1; a weak D match, TRBD2 (5 bases). Germline CDR1 and CDR2: WNHNN and SYGVQD (reference sequence). This CDR3 comprises 14 residues. Trimming cost V 4 bases and J 4 bases, with 11 bases left between them. The CDR3 spells CASSAGTTYNEQFF. DNA of the CDR3: TGCGCCAGCAGTGCGGGAACGACGTACAATGAGCAGTTCTTC.

The rearrangement joins TRBV4-2 to TRBJ2-2, with D possibly TRBD1 on 6 matching bases. In germline, CDR1 is LGHNA, CDR2 YNFKEQ. The CDR3 runs to 17 residues. The V gene lost 4 bases and the J gene lost 1 base, with 16 bases spanning the gap. For the CDR3, the DNA is TGTGCCAGCAGCCTATCAACTCCGGGACAGAACACCGGGGAGCTGTTTTTT. It translates to CASSLSTPGQNTGELFF.

This rearrangement joins TRBV5-1 to TRBJ1-5, with 9 bases identical to TRBD1. The CDR3 is 14 residues long. Per the germline V gene, CDR1 is SGHRS and CDR2 is YFSETQ. V shed 4 bases, J shed 4 bases, and the junction held 3 bases outside the gene matches. This CDR3 reads CASSLGTGNQPQHF. The CDR3 DNA follows: TGCGCCAGCAGCCTTGGGACAGGGAATCAGCCCCAGCATTTT.

This chain uses TRBV28 with TRBJ2-3; TRBD2 aligns across 9 bases. V lost 6 bases and J lost 3; bases outside the gene matches: 7. The CDR3 length is 15 residues. Looked up from germline, CDR1 is MDHEN and CDR2 is SYDVKM. In DNA form, the CDR3 reads TGTGCCAGCAGCCCGACTAGCGGCCCAACAGATACGCAGTATTTT. This codes for CASSPTSGPTDTQYF. The variable domain in full, with the rest retrieved from reference TRBV28 and TRBJ2-3, is DVKVTQSSRYLVKRTGEKVFLECVQDMDHENMFWYRQDPGLGLRLIYFSYDVKMKEKGDIPEGYSVSREKKERFSLILESASTNQTSMYLCASSPTSGPTDTQYFGPGTRLTVL.

The chain is built from TRBV6-5 and TRBJ1-1; no clear D. The V gene's germline CDR1 is MNHEY and CDR2 SVGAGI. CDR3 size: 14 residues. V was trimmed by 0 bases and J by 1 base, leaving 6 bases between them. The CDR3 nucleotides read TGTGCCAGCAGTTACTCGAGGTCGAACACTGAAGCTTTCTTT. Translated: CASSYSRSNTEAFF.

CDR3 nucleotides: TGTGCCAGCAGCCCCACCTACGAGGGTGGCTACACCTTC. It codes for CASSPTYEGGYTF. The chain employs TRBV7-9 and TRBJ1-2; D call uncertain. The CDR3 loop spans 13 amino acids. Trimming took off 5 bases at V and 7 bases at J, with 14 bases between the two ends. Looked up from germline, CDR1 is SEHNR and CDR2 is FQNEAQ (reference sequence).

The chain couples TRBV25-1 to TRBJ2-2, with 10 positions matching TRBD2. V shed 3 bases and J 4 bases; nucleotides not matched to a gene: 2. CDR1 MGHDK and CDR2 SYGVNS come from the germline V gene. This CDR3 comprises 15 residues. This chain's CDR3 is CASSDSGRITGELFF. The CDR3 coding sequence is TGTGCCAGCAGTGATAGCGGGAGGATCACCGGGGAGCTGTTTTTT.

The chain links TRBV6-5 to TRBJ2-1, with 7 bases lining up with TRBD1. This CDR3 has 16 residues. Per germline, CDR1 MNHEY and CDR2 SVGAGI. V shed 2 bases and J 4 bases; nucleotides not matched to a gene: 8. CDR3 in amino acids: CASSYKGTVKYNEQFF. CDR3 coding DNA: TGTGCCAGCAGTTACAAGGGGACAGTAAAATACAATGAGCAGTTCTTC.

The CDR3 here is CASSQWGGAGSGETQYF. CDR3 nucleotides: TGCGCCAGCAGCCAATGGGGCGGGGCGGGAAGCGGTGAGACCCAGTACTTC. V is TRBV4-1 and J is TRBJ2-5, with a possible D match to TRBD2 (6 bases). Germline V gene data show CDR1 as MGHRA and CDR2 as YSYEKL. V was shortened by 2 bases and J by 5 bases, with 21 bases between the two germline ends. The CDR3 totals 17 residues.

The gene calls are TRBV5-6 and TRBJ1-2, with D hard to call. Trimming stripped 3 bases from V and 4 bases from J, with 25 bases between. Germline V gene sequence: CDR1 SGHDT, CDR2 YYEEEE. The CDR3 is made up of 18 amino acids. CDR3 DNA sequence: TGTGCCAGCAGCTCCATTCGGGGTCGCCGCACCCGGGGCTATGGCTACACCTTC. Protein: CASSSIRGRRTRGYGYTF.

The V gene is TRBV29-1, the J gene TRBJ2-1; TRBD2 matches at 13 bases. Germline trimming cut 5 bases from V and 6 bases from J; bases unmatched to any gene: 7. Germline lookup yields CDR1 SQVTM and CDR2 ANQGSEA. The CDR3 is made up of 15 amino acids. The DNA of the CDR3 is TGCAGCGTTAAACGGACTAGCGGGAGTAGCAATGAGCAGTTCTTC. Translation: CSVKRTSGSSNEQFF.

Note on this clone: Different DNA sequences within this sample yield the same CDR3. The genes are TRBV5-1 and TRBJ1-4; 9 bases align to TRBD1. Germline V gene lookup returns CDR1 SGHRS and CDR2 YFSETQ. The CDR3 contains 15 residues. Trimming removed 5 bases from V and 0 bases from J; junction bases left unmatched: 2. In nucleotides, the CDR3 is TGCGCCAGCAGTAGGACAGGGGCAACTAATGAAAAACTGTTTTTT. This gives the protein CASSRTGATNEKLFF. The whole variable domain, remainder taken from reference TRBV5-1 and TRBJ1-4, is KAGVTQTPRYLIKTRGQQVTLSCSPISGHRSVSWYQQTPGQGLQFLFEYFSETQRNKGNFPGRFSGRQFSNSRSEMNVSTLELGDSALYLCASSRTGATNEKLFFGSGTQLSVL.

A note on this clone: Compared with germline, one end of the junction differs, possibly owing to a read error. This rearrangement joins TRBV16 to TRBJ2-7, with D possibly matching TRBD2 (5 bases). The CDR3 runs to 10 residues. The germline CDR1 and CDR2 sequences are KGHSY and FQNENV. CDR3 amino acids: CASSPVERDF. The CDR3 region has the DNA TGTGCCAGCAGCCCGGTGGAGAGGGATTTC.

The chain is built from TRBV28 and TRBJ2-5; 7 nucleotides line up with TRBD2. CDR1 and CDR2 from the germline V gene are MDHEN and SYDVKM. CDR3 length: 13 residues. The trim removed 5 bases at V and 2 bases at J, leaving 2 bases unmatched. The CDR3 reads CASSPGGQETQYF. The CDR3 nucleotides are TGTGCCAGCAGTCCCGGGGGGCAAGAGACCCAGTACTTC.

CDR3 in DNA: TGTGCCAGCAGCGCCGGGGGGCGCAGGAATGAGCAGTTCTTC. As protein: CASSAGGRRNEQFF. The V gene is TRBV5-4, the J gene TRBJ2-1; TRBD2 might be the D (7 bases). V was shortened by 4 bases and J by 7 bases, with 15 bases between the two germline ends. This CDR3 spans 14 amino acids. The germline gives CDR1 SGHNT, CDR2 YYREEE (reference sequence).

The chain recombines TRBV9 with TRBJ1-1, with 11 bases aligning to TRBD1. Trimming at V came to 1 base and at J to 3 bases, leaving 2 bases not matched to a gene. Germline loops: CDR1 SGDLS, CDR2 YYNGEE. The CDR3 has 15 residues. The CDR3 nucleotides read TGTGCCAGCAGCGTATCGGGACAGGGGGACACTGAAGCTTTCTTT. It translates to CASSVSGQGDTEAFF.

The CDR3 region is CATSIQGDQETQYF. The CDR3 region has the DNA TGTGCCACCTCCATACAGGGCGACCAAGAGACCCAGTACTTC. The chain has TRBV6-1 and TRBJ2-5; D possibly corresponds to TRBD1 (6 bases). The germline V and J ends were trimmed by 10 bases and 0 bases, with 15 bases remaining between them. This CDR3 is 14 amino acids long. Germline CDR1 and CDR2: MNHNS and SASEGT.

The V gene is TRBV7-2, the J gene TRBJ2-7; TRBD2 aligns across 15 bases. Germline loops: CDR1 SGHTA, CDR2 FQGNSA. The J segment lost 6 bases and the V segment lost 1 base, leaving 4 bases of the junction unmatched. This CDR3 region has 16 residues. This CDR3 reads CASSLDGTSGRREQYF. In nucleotides, the CDR3 is TGTGCCAGCAGCTTAGATGGGACTAGCGGGAGGCGCGAGCAGTACTTC.